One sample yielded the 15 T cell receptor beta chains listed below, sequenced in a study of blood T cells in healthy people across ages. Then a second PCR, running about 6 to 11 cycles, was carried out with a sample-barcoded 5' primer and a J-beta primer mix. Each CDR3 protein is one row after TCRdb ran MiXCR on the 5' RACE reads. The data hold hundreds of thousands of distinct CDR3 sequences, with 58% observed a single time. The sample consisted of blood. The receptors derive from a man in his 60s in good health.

CDR3 protein: CASSHQYQGSEQFF. As DNA, the CDR3 is TGTGCCAGCAGTCACCAATACCAGGGTTCTGAGCAGTTCTTC. V gene TRBV6-6 combines with J gene TRBJ2-1, with D perhaps TRBD1 (5 bases). The CDR3 is made up of 14 amino acids. CDR1 is MNHNY and CDR2 is SVGAGI in the germline V gene (reference sequence). V was pared by 5 bases and J by 9 bases, with 17 bases between.

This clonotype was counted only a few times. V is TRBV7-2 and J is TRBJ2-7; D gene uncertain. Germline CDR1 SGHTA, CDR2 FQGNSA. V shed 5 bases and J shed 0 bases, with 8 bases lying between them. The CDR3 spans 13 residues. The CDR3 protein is CASSGRNSYEQYF. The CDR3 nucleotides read TGTGCCAGCAGCGGCCGGAACTCCTACGAGCAGTACTTC. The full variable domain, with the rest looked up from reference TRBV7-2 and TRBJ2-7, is GAGVSQSPSNKVTEKGKDVELRCDPISGHTALYWYRQSLGQGLEFLIYFQGNSAPDKSGLPSDRFSAERTGGSVSTLTIQRTQQEDSAVYLCASSGRNSYEQYFGPGTRLTVT.

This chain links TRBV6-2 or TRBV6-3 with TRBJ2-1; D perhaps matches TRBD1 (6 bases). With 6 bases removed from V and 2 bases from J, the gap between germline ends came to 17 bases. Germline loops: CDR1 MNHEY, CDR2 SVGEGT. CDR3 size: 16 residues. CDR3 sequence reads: CASSSTTGYPYNEQFF. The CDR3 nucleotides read TGTGCCAGCAGCTCCACTACAGGGTACCCCTACAATGAGCAGTTCTTC.

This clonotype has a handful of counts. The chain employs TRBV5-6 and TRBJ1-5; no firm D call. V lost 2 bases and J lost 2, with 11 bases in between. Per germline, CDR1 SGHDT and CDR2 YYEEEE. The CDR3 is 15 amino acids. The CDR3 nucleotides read TGTGCCAGCAGCTTAAGGGCCCCTGGCAATCAGCCCCAGCATTTT. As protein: CASSLRAPGNQPQHF.

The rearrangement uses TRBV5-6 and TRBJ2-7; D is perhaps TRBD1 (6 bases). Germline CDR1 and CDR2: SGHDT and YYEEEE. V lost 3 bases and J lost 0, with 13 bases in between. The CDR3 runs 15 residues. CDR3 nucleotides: TGTGCCAGCAGCTCTCCGGACAGTATCTCCTACGAGCAGTACTTC. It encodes CASSSPDSISYEQYF.

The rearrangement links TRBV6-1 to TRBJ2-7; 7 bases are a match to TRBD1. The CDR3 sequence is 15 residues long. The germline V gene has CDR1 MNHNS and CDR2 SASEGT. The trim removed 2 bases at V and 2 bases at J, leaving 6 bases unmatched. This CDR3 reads CASSEQHRGPYEQYF. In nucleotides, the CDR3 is TGTGCCAGCAGTGAACAACACAGGGGCCCCTACGAGCAGTACTTC.

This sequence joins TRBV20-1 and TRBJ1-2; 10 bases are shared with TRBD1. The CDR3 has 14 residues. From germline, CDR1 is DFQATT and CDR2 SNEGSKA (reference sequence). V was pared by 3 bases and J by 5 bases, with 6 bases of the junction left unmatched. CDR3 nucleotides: TGCAGTGCTAGTACGGGACAGGGGAATTATGGCTACACCTTC. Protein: CSASTGQGNYGYTF.

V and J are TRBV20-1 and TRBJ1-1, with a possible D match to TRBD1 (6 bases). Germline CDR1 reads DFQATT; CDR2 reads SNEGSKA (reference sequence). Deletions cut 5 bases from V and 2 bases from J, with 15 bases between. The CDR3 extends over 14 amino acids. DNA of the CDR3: TGCAGTGCTGCCTACAGGGAAACCAACACTGAAGCTTTCTTT. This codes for CSAAYRETNTEAFF.

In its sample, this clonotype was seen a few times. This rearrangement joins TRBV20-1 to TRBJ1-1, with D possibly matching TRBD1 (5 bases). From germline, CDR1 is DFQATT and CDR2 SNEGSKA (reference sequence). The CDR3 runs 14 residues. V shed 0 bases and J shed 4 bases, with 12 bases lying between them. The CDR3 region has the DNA TGCAGTGCTAGAGATTGGAAAGGGGCCACTGAAGCTTTCTTT. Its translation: CSARDWKGATEAFF.

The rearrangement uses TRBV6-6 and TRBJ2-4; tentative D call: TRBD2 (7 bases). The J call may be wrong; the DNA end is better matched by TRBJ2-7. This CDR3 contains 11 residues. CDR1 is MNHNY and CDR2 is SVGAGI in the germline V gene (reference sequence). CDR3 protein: CASHGGHEQYF. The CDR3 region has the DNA TGTGCCAGCCACGGGGGGCACGAGCAGTACTTC.

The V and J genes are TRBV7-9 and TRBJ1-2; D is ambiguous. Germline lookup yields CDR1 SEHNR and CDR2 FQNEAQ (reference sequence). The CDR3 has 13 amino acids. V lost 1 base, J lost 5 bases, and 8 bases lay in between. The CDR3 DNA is TGTGCCAGCAGCTTAGGACCGGAGTATGGCTACACCTTC. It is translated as CASSLGPEYGYTF.

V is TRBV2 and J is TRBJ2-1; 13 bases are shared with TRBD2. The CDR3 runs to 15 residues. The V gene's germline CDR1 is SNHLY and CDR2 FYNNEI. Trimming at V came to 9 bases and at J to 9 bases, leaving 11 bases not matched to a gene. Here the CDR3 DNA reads TGTGCCAGTCACGGAACTAGCGGGGGGGCCGGTGAGCAGTTCTTC. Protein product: CASHGTSGGAGEQFF.

The CDR3 reads CASSEFDSAGGTQYF. For the CDR3, the DNA is TGTGCCAGCAGCGAATTCGACAGCGCTGGGGGGACCCAGTACTTC. The chain uses TRBV14 and TRBJ2-5; the D gene could be TRBD1 or TRBD2 (5 bases each). Germline V gives CDR1 SGHDN, CDR2 FVKESK. CDR3 length: 15 amino acids. V lost 5 bases and J 7 bases, leaving 20 bases between the germline ends.

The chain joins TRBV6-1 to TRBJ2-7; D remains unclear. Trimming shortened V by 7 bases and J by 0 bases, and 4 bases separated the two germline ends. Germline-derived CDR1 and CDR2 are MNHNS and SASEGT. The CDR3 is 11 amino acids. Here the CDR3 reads CASISSYEQYF. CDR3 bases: TGTGCCAGCATTTCCTCCTACGAGCAGTACTTC.

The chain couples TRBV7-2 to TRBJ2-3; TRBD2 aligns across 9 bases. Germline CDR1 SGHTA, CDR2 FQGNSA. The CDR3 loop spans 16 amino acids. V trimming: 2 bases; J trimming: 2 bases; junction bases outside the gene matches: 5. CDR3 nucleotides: TGTGCCAGCAGCTTAAGCCCTAGCGGGACCACAGATACGCAGTATTTT. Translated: CASSLSPSGTTDTQYF.